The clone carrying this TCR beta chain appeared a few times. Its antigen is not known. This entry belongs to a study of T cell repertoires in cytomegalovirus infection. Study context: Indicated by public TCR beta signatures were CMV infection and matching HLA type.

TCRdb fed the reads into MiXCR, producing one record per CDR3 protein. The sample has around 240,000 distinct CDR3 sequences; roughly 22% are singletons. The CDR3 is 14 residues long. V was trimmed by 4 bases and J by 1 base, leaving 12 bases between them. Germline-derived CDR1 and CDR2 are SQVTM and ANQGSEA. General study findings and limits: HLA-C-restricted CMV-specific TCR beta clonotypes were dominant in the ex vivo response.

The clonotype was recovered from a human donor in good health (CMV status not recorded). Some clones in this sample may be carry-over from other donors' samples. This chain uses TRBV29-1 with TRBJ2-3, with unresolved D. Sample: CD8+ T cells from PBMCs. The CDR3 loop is CSVVRADGTDTQYF. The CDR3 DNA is TGCAGCGTTGTTAGGGCCGACGGCACAGATACGCAGTATTTT.